This entry is about one T cell receptor beta chain. Its specific antigen is unknown. The input lacks base qualities; no much larger clone sits a single base away. The entry originates in a study of cytomegalovirus exposure and HLA in healthy donors (dated by TCRdb to the late 2010s). General notes on the study: An earlier analysis of 587 of the donors reported under 300 Gb of sequence data and 95 million to 140 million unique TCR beta sequences obtained from around 170 million T cells. About 300 gigabases of sequencing data and 75 million to 85 million unique TCR sequences made up an early release that covered 640 HLA-typed donors. Among the roughly 390 genotyped donors, around 81% belonged to the genetic ancestry cluster associated with self-reported Caucasian donors. The aim of the study was to test whether cataloging public T cell receptors could identify signatures of past pathogen exposure. The study profiled the T cell repertoires of approximately 700 subjects by immunosequencing and related them to cytomegalovirus serostatus. In addition to the first cohort of approximately 650 subjects, a separate validation cohort of approximately 130 different subjects was used. To predict cytomegalovirus infection status, the study brought together high-throughput TCR immunosequencing, statistical association of individual TCRs with disease status, and machine learning. A later analysis re-examined previously published TCR beta repertoires from more than 600 donors and added high-resolution HLA genotyping to investigate patterns of TCR occurrence. In the later analysis, no new phenotypic data were used to find candidate immune exposures; instead, reliance was placed on TCR beta sequences and their occurrence across donors. An earlier analysis of fewer than 750 of the donors used high-throughput TCR beta sequencing to judge whether each TCR beta V gene segment behaved as functional or pseudogenic. Donor age, sex, ethnicity and CMV serostatus were collected together with the repertoire data. Genome-wide SNP genotypes for about 55% of the roughly 670 donors were used in a later genetic analysis, which treated that subset as a discovery cohort. All discovery cohort repertoires had been generated using a single sequencing platform. Both class I and class II loci were covered by HLA typing, at four-digit resolution. Typing coverage varied by locus: roughly 629-630 donors for A, B, C, DRB1 and DQB1; roughly 510 for DQA1; over 600 for DPA1; approximately 470 for DPB1. Several DR-DQ haplotypes were treated as single units for association and clustering because of strong linkage in the cohort. On average, around 200,000 unique TCR beta nucleotide sequences were sequenced per donor among some 420 genotyped donors of the cohort, with 15% to 20% of those sequences being non-productive.

From the cysteine through the phenylalanine, the CDR3 covers 18 amino acids. The entry retains the CDR3 DNA only, 54 bases that are in frame from base 1. The cohort was made up of 500 to 850 healthy bone marrow donors. At the time of sampling, all cohort members were nominally healthy, though unrecorded immune exposures were likely present. The donor was CMV seronegative and belonged to the group of approximately 320 seronegative cohort members. A peripheral blood sample was provided by each donor, and peripheral blood mononuclear cells were used for TCR beta sequencing. The Qiagen DNeasy Blood Extraction Kit was used to extract genomic DNA from the blood cell samples. Study-level results and caveats: V-gene and J-gene trimming of TCR beta chains was associated with a missense DCLRE1C variant in a later genetic analysis, and the association was replicated in an independent cohort. Because HLA typing was unavailable for some donors at each locus, only the typed subset was used in association tests. The sequencing pipeline was judged likely to have produced a cluster of highly shared sequence variants as a technical artifact. Assigning TCR associations to individual alleles was difficult when HLA alleles, especially DR and DQ, strongly co-occurred. In both the original and validation cohorts, the classifier was reported to diagnose cytomegalovirus status with high specificity and sensitivity. Because the 87-base-pair reads could not distinguish some IMGT-functional V segments, including TRBV6-2 and TRBV6-3, those segments were excluded. A further reported finding was that TCR beta sequences accurately predicted the HLA-A and HLA-B alleles for most subjects in the first cohort. Compared with the 666-donor mean, donors in an Asian-associated ancestry cluster had fewer N-insertions in productive TCRs, according to a later genetic analysis. This cohort had only TCR beta chains sequenced, and the lack of alpha or paired-chain data limited which features could be detected. While some public TCRs were present in many individuals, most TCR sequences turned up only very rarely across donors. The study listed 150 to 200 TCR beta chains as associated with cytomegalovirus. Correlated functional status among segregating V segments might be attributable to linkage disequilibrium, but an unknown experimental factor could not be ruled out. In vitro tests confirmed that a few of the cytomegalovirus-associated TCR beta chains recognize cytomegalovirus antigens. Specific HLA alleles were associated with roughly 17,000 TCR beta sequences at a false discovery rate of 0.05 in a later analysis. An earlier analysis of several hundred of the donors showed that most TCR beta V segments appeared in productive rearrangements either about 87% or about 30% of the time, which broadly matched IMGT annotations. Most CMV-associated TCR beta chains appeared to be HLA-restricted in a later analysis, and the HLA associations seemed to be driven largely by CMV exposure. Roughly uniform sequencing depth across donors was assumed in presence/absence analyses, although this assumption may not hold. In a later analysis, the rate of TCR association differed among HLA loci, with DRB1 alleles having the most associated TCRs and HLA-C alleles having the fewest. In a later analysis, HLA-associated TCR beta chains were found to be more clonally expanded and to have lower generation probabilities than equally common non-associated chains. Some 16 rarely observed V segments, including chromosome 9 orphons, were excluded from the earlier analysis of several hundred of the donors because counts were too low. The authors suggested that the approach could potentially be extended to other disease states and immunological phenotypes. Several of the top co-occurrence clusters appeared to be linked to parvovirus B19, influenza, CMV and Epstein-Barr virus, according to a later analysis. The only immune exposure information available for the cohort was CMV serostatus.

Preparation of the library involved the immunoSEQ multiplex PCR assay. For the multiplex PCR, a mixture combining 60 forward primers for TCR Vbeta segments and 13 reverse primers for TCR Jbeta segments was used. A multiplex PCR assay on genomic DNA amplified the CDR3 region of rearranged TCR beta genes. The Illumina HiSeq System was used to sequence the amplified TCR beta libraries as 87-base-pair reads. The source study handled its data this way. A later analysis tallied roughly 76 million unique TCR beta chains across the 640 or so repertoires, and approximately 9.9 million of those chains were shared by two or more donors. A nearest-neighbor algorithm error-corrected the raw reads and collapsed the reads into unique sequences, merging closely related sequences to remove PCR and sequencing errors. To assign V, D and J gene segments, CDR3 sequences were aligned to IMGT reference sequences. For a sequence to be retained, at least a six-nucleotide match to both a V gene segment and a J gene segment was required. Rearrangements were classified as productive when the CDR3 lacked stop codons and remained in frame with V and J, and all other rearrangements were classified as non-productive. Following IMGT convention, CDR3 was defined as the stretch from the second conserved V-encoded cysteine to the conserved J-encoded phenylalanine. In an earlier analysis of 500 to 650 of the donors, sequences lacking an unambiguous match to a single V gene segment were excluded. In an earlier analysis of 587 of the donors, V segments were called functional above 56.7% productive rearrangements and were called segregating when the between-donor standard deviation exceeded 5%. A statistical classification framework was developed to diagnose cytomegalovirus status using the catalog of TCR beta chain sequences. In a later analysis, V and J genes were assigned by comparing TCR nucleotide sequences against IMGT/GENE-DB human TR gene sequences. A later analysis assigned CDR3 sequences and most-parsimonious VDJ recombination scenarios with the TCRdist pipeline. In a later analysis, each TCR beta chain was defined by its CDR3 amino acid sequence together with its V-gene family, and reads without a unique V-gene family were excluded. To address suspected cross-contamination and a sequencing artifact, a later analysis removed approximately 590 highly shared, low-generation-probability nucleotide sequences. In a later analysis, a clonal expansion index was calculated for each public chain from normalized within-repertoire ranks of inferred template counts. Generation probabilities in a later analysis came from a VDJ recombination model fitted to out-of-frame rearrangements, and those results were checked against IGoR. In a later analysis, TCR-TCR, TCR-HLA and TCR-CMV co-occurrence was scored with hypergeometric tests, and a repertoire-size bias correction was applied to TCR pairs. A later analysis estimated false discovery rates by permuting HLA or CMV assignments 20 times. In a later analysis, co-occurring TCRs were grouped with DBSCAN, and TCRdist sequence similarity was added when clustering was performed within HLA-allele-positive subsets. For co-occurrence clustering, repertoires with fewer than 30,000 or more than 120,000 public chains were excluded, along with five repertoires with anomalous nucleotide sharing. TCRdb provides this immuneACCESS table in a form limited to in-frame rearrangements. Some clones are lacking; in checked studies, under half of them reflect an unresolved V gene, and why the rest are absent is not known. That table is the source of V, J and clone size, and D and trimming were worked out from the DNA. The sample table records 95,000 to 150,000 clones; 60% to 85% of these occur just once. 3.4% of the sample is held by the ten biggest clonotypes.

This TCR derives from a man between 25 and 39 years old in good health and CMV-seronegative. This chain joins TRBV21-1 to TRBJ1-2; the table's TRBD1 call for D was not verified on the DNA. TRBV21-1 is a listed pseudogene. What was sequenced was PBMCs. The CDR3 protein: CASTMEGQTEPPNYGYTF. The DNA sequence is as follows: TGTGCCAGCACCATGGAGGGACAGACCGAACCGCCTAACTATGGCTACACCTTC.